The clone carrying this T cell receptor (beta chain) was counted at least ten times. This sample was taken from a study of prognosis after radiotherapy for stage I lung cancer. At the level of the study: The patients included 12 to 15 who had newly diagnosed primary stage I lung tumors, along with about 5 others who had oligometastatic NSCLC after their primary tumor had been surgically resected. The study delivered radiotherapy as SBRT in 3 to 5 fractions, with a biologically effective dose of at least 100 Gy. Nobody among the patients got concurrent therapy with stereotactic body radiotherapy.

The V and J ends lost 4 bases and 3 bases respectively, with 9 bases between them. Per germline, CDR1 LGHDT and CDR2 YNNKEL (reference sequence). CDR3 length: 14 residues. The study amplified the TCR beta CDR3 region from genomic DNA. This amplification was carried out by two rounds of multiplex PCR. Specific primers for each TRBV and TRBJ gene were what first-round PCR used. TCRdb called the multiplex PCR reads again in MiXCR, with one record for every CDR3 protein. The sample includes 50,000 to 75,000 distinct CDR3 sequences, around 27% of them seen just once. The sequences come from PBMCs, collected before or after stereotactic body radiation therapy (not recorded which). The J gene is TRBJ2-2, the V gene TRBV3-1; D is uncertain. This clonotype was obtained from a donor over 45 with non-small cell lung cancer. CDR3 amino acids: CASSPRWDTGELFF. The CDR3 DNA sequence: TGTGCCAGCAGCCCCCGGTGGGACACCGGGGAGCTGTTTTTT.